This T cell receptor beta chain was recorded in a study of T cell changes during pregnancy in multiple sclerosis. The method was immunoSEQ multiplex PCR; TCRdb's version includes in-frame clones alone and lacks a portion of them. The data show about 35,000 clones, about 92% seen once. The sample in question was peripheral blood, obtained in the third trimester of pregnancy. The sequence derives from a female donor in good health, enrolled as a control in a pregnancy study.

CDR3 residues: CASIPLQGGGTEAFF. The CDR3 DNA sequence: TGTGCCAGCATCCCCCTACAGGGGGGAGGCACTGAAGCTTTCTTT. The V and J genes are TRBV7-9 and TRBJ1-1, with 8 positions matching TRBD1. Trimming removed 7 bases from V and 4 bases from J; junction bases left unmatched: 11. The germline V gene encodes CDR1 SEHNR and CDR2 FQNEAQ (reference sequence). This CDR3 is 15 amino acids long.